Sequencing of this TCR beta chain was carried out in a study of T cell changes during pregnancy in multiple sclerosis. This clone was counted only a few times. TCRdb's table, derived via immunoSEQ multiplex PCR, lists solely in-frame clones and lacks some. The sample has about 8,500 clones, approximately 90% seen once; the top ten hold roughly 10%. This CDR3 has 14 residues. With 5 bases clipped from V and 1 base from J, the junction kept 4 bases outside the gene matches. Germline V gene sequence: CDR1 MNHEY, CDR2 SMNVEV (reference sequence). The TCR was taken from a female donor in good health, enrolled as a control in a pregnancy study. The input for sequencing was CD8+ T cells from peripheral blood mononuclear cells, taken in the first trimester of pregnancy. The V gene is TRBV27, the J gene TRBJ1-1; 7 bases are a match to TRBD1. CDR3 DNA: TGTGCCAGCAGTCCGACAGGGTGGAACACTGAAGCTTTCTTT. Encoded protein: CASSPTGWNTEAFF.